This TCR beta chain emerged from a study of blood T cell repertoires in COVID-19 (dated by TCRdb to about 2020). About the full investigation: Samples from collaborators originated in the United States, Italy and Spain and spanned both the acute and convalescent phases of COVID-19. The material from the prospective study consisted of cDNA or gDNA derived from T cells, B-cell-depleted T cells, or PBMCs. Deeply sampled blood TCRbeta repertoires from subjects exposed to, actively infected with, or recovered from COVID-19 were included in the dataset. The repertoires were released in a freely available public database intended as a resource for research on the immune response to SARS-CoV-2. Samples were obtained from the ongoing ImmuneRACE study (first 160 participants) and from 1,254 subjects provided by 6 global collaborators. Nearly every sample came with metadata listing a de-identified subject ID, COVID-19 status, age in years and sex. Where HLA class I and class II types were available, the types were taken from metadata supplied by the sample provider, not from assay-based typing. What the work shows at the level of the full study, not this receptor alone: The amount of clinical and demographic metadata varied by source and participant and was provided uncurated.

This clone was seen only once. The target of this receptor is not known. The sample holds no much larger clone one base away, and base qualities are not on file. Participants in the prospective study were enrolled through a virtual design, were aged about 18 to 100 years, and lived in 20 to 30 United States geographic areas. In the prospective study, participants were assigned to cohorts based on the clinical history participants reported in a screening survey and a study questionnaire. For ImmuneRACE Cohort 3, a participant was defined as recovered based on two consecutive negative NP/OP PCR tests, clearance by a healthcare professional, or resolution of symptoms. Each participant in the prospective study had whole blood, serum and a nasopharyngeal or oropharyngeal swab collected by mobile phlebotomists. Prospective study participants could optionally give additional blood draws and questionnaires over an approximately two-month period. Before DNA extraction, prospective study blood samples were shipped either frozen or at room temperature.

TCRbeta CDR3 regions were amplified from genomic DNA by means of the immunoSEQ Assay, a bias-controlled multiplex PCR. The published analysis was carried out like this. The number of nucleated cells in each sample was estimated by amplification of reference gene primers within the assay. To quantify the absolute abundance of each unique TCRbeta CDR3 rearrangement, sequence reads were collapsed and filtered. For each sample, productive Simpson clonality was calculated as the square root of Simpson's diversity index across productive rearrangements. TCRdb took this table from immuneACCESS and kept in-frame rearrangements with V and J called. Such tables lack part of the clones; where checked against another copy, unresolved V genes explain under half of the gap, and the rest is unexplained. The D gene and trimming were derived from the DNA, and the V and J assignments and clone size from that table. The sample table shows about 350,000 clones, and roughly nine tenths are seen once. The ten biggest clones cover more than 0.9% of the sample.

CDR1 and CDR2 are drawn from the germline V gene (reference sequence): LGHDT, YNNKEL. The V end loses 3 bases and the J end loses 1 base, and a stretch of 7 bases separates them. The CDR3 runs 14 amino acids, cysteine and phenylalanine included. Only the CDR3 DNA stays, 42 bases, in frame from base 1. The rearrangement combines TRBV3-1 (or the pseudogene TRBV3-2) with TRBJ2-4, with the D segment identity uncertain. The sequence was obtained from a woman in her twenties or thirties who had recovered from COVID-19. Sequences were obtained from PBMCs or T cells enriched from blood (not recorded which). The bases are TGTGCCAGCAGCCACCCCAGGGCCAAAAACATTCAGTACTTC. This yields the protein CASSHPRAKNIQYF.